The 23 T cell receptor beta chains given below trace back to one sample, sequenced in a study of CD4 T cells in relation to SARS-CoV-2 and coronaviruses. For these TCRs, the target antigens are not known. Unexposed donor CD4+ T cells date from about 2011-2018, before the COVID-19 pandemic. After roughly ten days of culture, CD4+ T cells were isolated. Data came from immunoSEQ multiplex PCR; TCRdb stores just in-frame clones and leaves some out. The sample records about 23,000 clones, about 73% being singletons. The sample taken for sequencing was CD4+ T cells from PBMCs, cultured in vitro. Receptors were obtained from a human donor in good health.

V and J are TRBV3-1 (or the pseudogene TRBV3-2) and TRBJ2-1; D remains ambiguous. Germline CDR1 reads LGHDT; CDR2 reads YNNKEL (reference sequence). Trimming took off 1 base at V and 9 bases at J, with 7 bases between the two ends. The CDR3 consists of 12 residues. The CDR3 DNA sequence: TGTGCCAGCAGCCAAGCTGGGGTTGAGCAGTTCTTC. The encoded protein is CASSQAGVEQFF.

In its sample, this clone was seen once. The rearrangement uses TRBV30 and TRBJ2-7; D is unresolved. The CDR3 consists of 13 residues. Trimming shortened V by 3 bases and J by 2 bases, and 11 bases separated the two germline ends. The germline gives CDR1 GTSNPN, CDR2 SVGIG (reference sequence). CDR3 DNA: TGTGCCTGGAGGGTTACCGAGACCTACGAGCAGTACTTC. It codes for CAWRVTETYEQYF.

This rearrangement joins TRBV7-9 to TRBJ2-7; 12 nucleotides line up with TRBD2. Trimming cost V 6 bases and J 6 bases; bases outside gene matches: 3. CDR1 is SEHNR and CDR2 is FQNEAQ in the germline V gene (reference sequence). The CDR3 spans 13 residues. CDR3 protein: CASSLAGGPEQYF. CDR3 DNA sequence: TGTGCCAGCAGTCTAGCGGGAGGGCCCGAGCAGTACTTC.

V and J are TRBV9 and TRBJ2-7, with TRBD2 matching over 9 bases. The trim removed 0 bases at V and 3 bases at J, leaving 7 bases unmatched. CDR1 and CDR2 (germline): SGDLS, YYNGEE. The CDR3 is 16 residues long. CDR3 residues: CASSVDASGTIYEQYF. The CDR3 nucleotides read TGTGCCAGCAGCGTAGACGCTAGCGGGACTATCTACGAGCAGTACTTC.

The rearrangement links TRBV5-4 to TRBJ1-1; D unresolved. The V gene's germline CDR1 is SGHNT and CDR2 YYREEE (reference sequence). This CDR3 contains 17 residues. Deletions cut 0 bases from V and 0 bases from J, with 15 bases between. The CDR3 protein is CASSLARSGTLNTEAFF. The CDR3 nucleotides are TGTGCCAGCAGCTTGGCGAGGTCCGGAACCCTGAACACTGAAGCTTTCTTT.

This chain joins TRBV5-1 and TRBJ2-5; D might be TRBD2 (5 bases). CDR3 size: 16 residues. Trimming pared 4 bases from V and 5 bases from J, leaving 21 bases between. CDR1 is SGHRS, CDR2 YFSETQ, per germline. For the CDR3, the DNA is TGCGCCAGCAGCCCGGAACTTAGCAGGACTTCTGAGACCCAGTACTTC. Amino acid sequence: CASSPELSRTSETQYF.

V usage is TRBV10-2 and J usage is TRBJ2-7; 9 nucleotides match TRBD2. The V gene's germline CDR1 is WSHSY and CDR2 SAAADI. The CDR3 length is 14 residues. Trimming took 2 bases from V and 6 from J; bases not matched to a gene: 5. The CDR3 is CASSEVAGAPEQYF. CDR3 nucleotides: TGCGCCAGCAGTGAGGTAGCGGGAGCCCCCGAGCAGTACTTC.

The V call is TRBV7-3, the J call TRBJ2-7; 10 bases fit TRBD2. V trimming: 5 bases; J trimming: 5 bases; junction bases outside the gene matches: 9. The germline V gene has CDR1 SGHTA and CDR2 FQGTGA. The CDR3 runs 15 residues. The CDR3 reads CASSPRAGGPDEQYF. In nucleotides, the CDR3 is TGTGCCAGCAGCCCGAGAGCGGGAGGGCCCGACGAGCAGTACTTC.

This clone has just one count. This chain joins TRBV10-3 and TRBJ2-7; D is unresolved. This CDR3 region has 13 residues. Germline V lookup: CDR1 ENHRY, CDR2 SYGVKD. Trimming stripped 2 bases from V and 3 bases from J, with 8 bases between. Here the CDR3 DNA reads TGTGCCATCAGTGAGCCGCCAGGCTACGAGCAGTACTTC. Translating gives CAISEPPGYEQYF.

The genes are TRBV7-4 and TRBJ2-2; TRBD2 matches 8 bases. The V segment lost 5 bases and the J segment 7 bases; nucleotides outside the gene matches: 12. The CDR3 covers 16 residues. Germline V CDR1 and CDR2: SGHVT, SQSDAQ. In nucleotides, the CDR3 is TGTGCCAGCAGCCTTACTAGCGGAGGGGGGAGCGGGGAGCTGTTTTTT. Translating gives CASSLTSGGGSGELFF.

This clone was seen more than once but under ten times. The CDR3 DNA reads TGCAGCTCCGTGACAGGCTATAACTATGGCTACACCTTC. This codes for CSSVTGYNYGYTF. The rearrangement links TRBV29-1 to TRBJ1-2; a weak D match, TRBD1 (6 bases). The length of the CDR3 is 13 residues. Germline V lookup: CDR1 SQVTM, CDR2 ANQGSEA. Deletions cut 8 bases from V and 1 base from J, with 14 bases between.

The count of this clone is one. The V and J genes are TRBV30 and TRBJ2-4, with D maybe TRBD2 (6 bases). The CDR3 consists of 17 residues. Trimming pared 0 bases from V and 0 bases from J, leaving 15 bases between. The germline gives CDR1 GTSNPN, CDR2 SVGIG (reference sequence). CDR3 bases: TGTGCCTGGAGTGTTGTGCGGGAACACCTAGCCAAAAACATTCAGTACTTC. Its translation: CAWSVVREHLAKNIQYF.

The chain couples TRBV20-1 to TRBJ2-3; D is ambiguous. Germline assignment: CDR1 DFQATT and CDR2 SNEGSKA (reference sequence). The ends were cut back, 2 bases at V and 8 bases at J, with 8 bases in the middle. This CDR3 comprises 11 residues. The CDR3 region is CSARLATTQYF. CDR3 sequence (DNA): TGCAGTGCTAGATTGGCAACTACGCAGTATTTT.

The chain employs TRBV6-6 and TRBJ1-4; 7 nucleotides agree with TRBD1. Losses at the gene ends were 6 bases for V and 5 bases for J; bases not matched to a gene: 9. CDR1 is MNHNY and CDR2 is SVGAGI in the germline V gene (reference sequence). CDR3 length: 15 residues. CDR3 DNA sequence: TGTGCCAGCAGAGAACCGGGACAGCTGAATGAAAAACTGTTTTTT. Translated: CASREPGQLNEKLFF.

This chain links TRBV6-4 with TRBJ1-1; D is ambiguous. Trimming cost V 3 bases and J 0 bases, with 5 bases left between them. Looked up from germline, CDR1 is MRHNA and CDR2 is SNTAGT. The CDR3 loop spans 13 amino acids. The CDR3 DNA is TGTGCCAGCAGTGAAGACATGAACACTGAAGCTTTCTTT. Residues: CASSEDMNTEAFF.

This clone appeared once. The J gene is TRBJ2-2, the V gene TRBV4-1; a possible D gene is TRBD2 (6 bases). Looked up from germline, CDR1 is MGHRA and CDR2 is YSYEKL. V was pared by 0 bases and J by 8 bases, with 22 bases between. CDR3 length: 18 residues. In DNA form, the CDR3 reads TGCGCCAGCAGCCAAGAAGGCACGACGGGAGCATGGGGGGGGGAGCTGTTTTTT. Protein: CASSQEGTTGAWGGELFF.

The chain has TRBV6-5 and TRBJ2-7; 9 bases align to TRBD1. Unmatched junction bases numbered 8, after V lost 6 bases and J lost 5 bases. Germline V gene lookup returns CDR1 MNHEY and CDR2 SVGAGI. This CDR3 comprises 14 residues. The CDR3 loop is CASRTGQGVHEQYF. CDR3 DNA: TGTGCCAGCAGAACGGGACAGGGAGTCCACGAGCAGTACTTC.

V is TRBV6-2 or TRBV6-3 and J is TRBJ2-5, with 11 bases identical to TRBD2. From germline, CDR1 is MNHEY and CDR2 SVGEGT. V was pared by 0 bases and J by 5 bases, with 2 bases of the junction left unmatched. The CDR3 has 15 residues. The CDR3 DNA is TGTGCCAGCAGTTACTCTACTAGCGGGAGTGAGACCCAGTACTTC. Translated: CASSYSTSGSETQYF.

CDR3 DNA: TGTGCCAGCAGCCCCACCCTGGGACTAGCGGGAGAGACCCAGTACTTC. The encoded protein is CASSPTLGLAGETQYF. This chain joins TRBV3-1 (or the pseudogene TRBV3-2) and TRBJ2-5; TRBD2 matches 12 bases. The CDR3 has 16 residues. CDR1 and CDR2 (germline): LGHDT, YNNKEL (reference sequence). The J segment lost 4 bases and the V segment lost 4 bases, leaving 7 bases of the junction unmatched.

The rearrangement uses TRBV18 and TRBJ1-2, with a tentative D call TRBD1 (5 bases). This CDR3 has 13 amino acids. V lost 2 bases and J 8 bases, leaving 12 bases between the germline ends. CDR1 KGHSH and CDR2 LQKENI come from the germline V gene. The CDR3 DNA reads as TGTGCCAGCTCACCATCGGACACGAGGGGCTACACCTTC. This encodes CASSPSDTRGYTF.

The rearrangement uses TRBV19 and TRBJ1-5, with D tentatively TRBD1 (6 bases). The CDR3 runs to 15 residues. The V end was cut by 1 base, the J end by 3 bases, with 10 bases between. Germline lookup yields CDR1 LNHDA and CDR2 SQIVND (reference sequence). CDR3: CASSIGGGANQPQHF. For the CDR3, the DNA is TGTGCCAGTAGTATAGGTGGGGGGGCCAATCAGCCCCAGCATTTT.

This clone was found once. The V and J genes are TRBV7-9 and TRBJ2-7; D may be TRBD1 (6 bases). The V and J ends lost 5 bases and 5 bases respectively, with 19 bases between them. Germline V gene lookup returns CDR1 SEHNR and CDR2 FQNEAQ (reference sequence). This CDR3 contains 15 residues. Here the CDR3 reads CASSGRSQGLHEQYF. For the CDR3, the DNA is TGTGCCAGCAGCGGACGGTCCCAGGGGCTGCACGAGCAGTACTTC.

This chain links TRBV7-3 with TRBJ2-1; D gene unclear. The CDR3 length is 15 residues. Trimming removed 1 base at V and 2 bases at J, with 9 bases between. Germline-derived CDR1 and CDR2 are SGHTA and FQGTGA. This CDR3 is CASSLSARTYNEQFF. The CDR3 bases are TGTGCCAGCAGCTTAAGTGCCCGGACCTACAATGAGCAGTTCTTC.